This TCR beta chain was identified in a study of CD4 and CD8 cells across lung adenocarcinoma regions. This clonotype has just one count. A junction end diverges from the germline sequence, so it may reflect a read error. TCRdb used MiXCR to reprocess the PCR reads, holding one entry per CDR3 protein. The profile shows about 4,000 distinct CDR3 sequences, about 53% of them singletons. The CDR3 is 14 residues long. The rearrangement joins TRBV12-3 or TRBV12-4 to TRBJ2-2, with 9 bases lining up with TRBD1. Source material: CD4+ T cells from the margin of a lung tumor. This TCR was recovered from a female donor with lung adenocarcinoma. The CD4 and CD8 labels of this study may be unreliable. The CDR3 here is CASRGTGRTGELYF. In nucleotides, the CDR3 is TGTGCCAGCAGAGGGACAGGGAGAACCGGGGAGCTGTACTTC.